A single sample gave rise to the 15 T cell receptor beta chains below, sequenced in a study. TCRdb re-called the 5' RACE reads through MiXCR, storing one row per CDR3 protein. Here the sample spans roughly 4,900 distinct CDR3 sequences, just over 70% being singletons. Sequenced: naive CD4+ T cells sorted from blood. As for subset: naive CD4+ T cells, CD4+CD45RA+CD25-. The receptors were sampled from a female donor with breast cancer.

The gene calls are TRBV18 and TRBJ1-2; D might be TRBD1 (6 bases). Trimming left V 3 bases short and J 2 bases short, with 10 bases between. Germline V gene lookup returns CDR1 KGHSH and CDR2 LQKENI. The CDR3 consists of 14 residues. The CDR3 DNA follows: TGTGCCAGCTCACCGTCGCAGGGGAACTATGGCTACACCTTC. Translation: CASSPSQGNYGYTF.

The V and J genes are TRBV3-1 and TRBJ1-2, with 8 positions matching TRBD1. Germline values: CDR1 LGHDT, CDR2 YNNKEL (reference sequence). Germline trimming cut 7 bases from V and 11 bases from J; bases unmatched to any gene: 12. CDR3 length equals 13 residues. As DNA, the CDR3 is TGTGCCAGCACTCCGGGACAGGAGTCAGGATACACCTTC. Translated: CASTPGQESGYTF.

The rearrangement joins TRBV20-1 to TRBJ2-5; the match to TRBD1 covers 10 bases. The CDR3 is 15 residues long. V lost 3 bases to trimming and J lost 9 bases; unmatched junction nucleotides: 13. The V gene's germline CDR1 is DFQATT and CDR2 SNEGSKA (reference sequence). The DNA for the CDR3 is TGCAGTGCTAGTTGGACAGGGGGGGCTCCTTGGGCCCAGTACTTC. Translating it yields CSASWTGGAPWAQYF.

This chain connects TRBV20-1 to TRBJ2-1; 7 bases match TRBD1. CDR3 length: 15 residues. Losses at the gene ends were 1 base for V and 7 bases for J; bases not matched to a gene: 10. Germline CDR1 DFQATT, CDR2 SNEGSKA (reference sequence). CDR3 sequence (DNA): TGCAGTGCTAGAGGTGTAGCAGGGGGTTATAATGAGCAGTTCTTC. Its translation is CSARGVAGGYNEQFF.

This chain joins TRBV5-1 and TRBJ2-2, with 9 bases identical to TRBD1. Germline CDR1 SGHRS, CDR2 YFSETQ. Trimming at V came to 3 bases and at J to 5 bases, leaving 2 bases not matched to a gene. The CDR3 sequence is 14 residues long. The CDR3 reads CASSWTGETGELFF. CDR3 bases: TGCGCCAGCAGCTGGACAGGGGAGACCGGGGAGCTGTTTTTT.

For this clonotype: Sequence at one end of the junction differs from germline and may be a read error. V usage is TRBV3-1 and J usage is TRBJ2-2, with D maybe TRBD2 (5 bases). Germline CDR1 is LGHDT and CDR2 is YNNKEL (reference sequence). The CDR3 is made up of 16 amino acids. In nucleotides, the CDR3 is TGTGTCAGCAGCCAAGTTATAAGGGCTAGCTTCGGGGAGCTGTTTTTT. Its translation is CVSSQVIRASFGELFF.

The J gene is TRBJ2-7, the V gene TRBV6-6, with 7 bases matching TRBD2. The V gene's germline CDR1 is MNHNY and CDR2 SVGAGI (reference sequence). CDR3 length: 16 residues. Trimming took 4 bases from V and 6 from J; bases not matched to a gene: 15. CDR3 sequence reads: CASSSLSGAGEGEQYF. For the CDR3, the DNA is TGTGCCAGCAGTTCTCTAAGTGGTGCGGGAGAAGGCGAGCAGTACTTC.

CDR3 sequence (DNA): TGTGCCAGCAGTTTGGGACTAGCGGGAGAAAACACCGGGGAGCTGTTTTTT. It encodes CASSLGLAGENTGELFF. The chain combines TRBV12-3 or TRBV12-4 with TRBJ2-2, with 14 bases lining up with TRBD2. This CDR3 is 17 amino acids long. With 3 bases clipped from V and 2 bases from J, the junction kept 2 bases outside the gene matches.

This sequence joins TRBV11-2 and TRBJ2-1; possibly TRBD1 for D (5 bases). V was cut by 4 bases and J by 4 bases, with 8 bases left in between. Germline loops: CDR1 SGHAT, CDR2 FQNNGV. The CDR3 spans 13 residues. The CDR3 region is CASSSGKYNEQFF. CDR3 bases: TGTGCCAGCAGCTCAGGGAAATACAATGAGCAGTTCTTC.

The CDR3 loop reads CASRFQLAPGELFF. The CDR3 DNA reads as TGTGCCAGCAGGTTCCAACTAGCCCCCGGGGAGCTGTTTTTT. The chain uses TRBV12-3 or TRBV12-4 and TRBJ2-2, with TRBD2 as a possible D gene (6 bases). The CDR3 is 14 residues long. V lost 6 bases, J lost 6 bases, and 14 bases lay in between.

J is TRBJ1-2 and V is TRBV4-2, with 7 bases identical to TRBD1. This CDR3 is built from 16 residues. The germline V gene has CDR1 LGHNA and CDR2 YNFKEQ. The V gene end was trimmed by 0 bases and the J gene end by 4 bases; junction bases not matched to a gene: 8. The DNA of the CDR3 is TGTGCCAGCAGCCAAGATAAGGGGACAGCGCGCTATGGCTACACCTTC. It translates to CASSQDKGTARYGYTF.

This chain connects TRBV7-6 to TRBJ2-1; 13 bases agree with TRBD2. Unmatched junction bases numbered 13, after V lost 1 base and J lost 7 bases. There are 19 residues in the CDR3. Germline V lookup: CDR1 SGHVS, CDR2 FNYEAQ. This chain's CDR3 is CASSLGPPTSGRAKNEQFF. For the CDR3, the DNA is TGTGCCAGCAGCTTAGGGCCCCCAACTAGCGGGAGGGCCAAAAATGAGCAGTTCTTC.

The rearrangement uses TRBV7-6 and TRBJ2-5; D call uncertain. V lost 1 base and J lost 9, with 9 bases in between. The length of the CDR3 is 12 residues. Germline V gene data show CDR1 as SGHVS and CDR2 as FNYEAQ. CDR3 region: CASSLEPRAQYF. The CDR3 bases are TGTGCCAGCAGCTTAGAGCCTCGGGCCCAGTACTTC.

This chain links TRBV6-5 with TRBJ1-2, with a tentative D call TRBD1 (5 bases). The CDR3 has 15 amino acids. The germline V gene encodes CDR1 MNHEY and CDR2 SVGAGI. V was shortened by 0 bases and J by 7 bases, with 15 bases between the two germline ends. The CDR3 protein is CASSYSQPGSGGYTF. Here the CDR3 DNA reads TGTGCCAGCAGTTACTCCCAACCAGGGTCGGGTGGCTACACCTTC.

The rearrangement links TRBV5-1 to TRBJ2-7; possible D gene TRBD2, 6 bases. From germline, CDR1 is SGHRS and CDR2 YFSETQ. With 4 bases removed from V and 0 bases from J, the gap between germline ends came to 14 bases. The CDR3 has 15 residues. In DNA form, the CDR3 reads TGCGCCAGCAGCCCAGAGCGGGCAAGCTCCTACGAGCAGTACTTC. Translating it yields CASSPERASSYEQYF.